Following are 5 T cell receptor beta chains from one sample sequenced in a study of CD8 T cells in Susac syndrome. Reverse transcription used roughly 0.45 to 1 ug RNA and random hexamers. TCRdb called the immunoSEQ multiplex PCR reads again in MiXCR, with one record for every CDR3 protein. This sample carries more than 120,000 distinct CDR3 sequences, less than 95% of them seen once, and the ten largest clones take 0.065% to 0.1%. The sample taken for sequencing was CD4+ T cells from PBMCs. The receptors stem from a human donor in good health.

The chain combines TRBV5-1 with TRBJ2-1, with unresolved D. The germline V and J ends were trimmed by 4 bases and 4 bases, with 12 bases remaining between them. CDR3 size: 14 residues. Germline-derived CDR1 and CDR2 are SGHRS and YFSETQ. CDR3 residues: CASSPRGFYNEQFF. The CDR3 region has the DNA TGCGCCAGCAGCCCGCGTGGATTTTACAATGAGCAGTTCTTC.

The chain combines TRBV5-1 with TRBJ2-1; possible D gene TRBD2, 7 bases. This CDR3 has 13 residues. Germline V lookup: CDR1 SGHRS, CDR2 YFSETQ. The ends were cut back, 4 bases at V and 10 bases at J, with 15 bases in the middle. The CDR3 spells CASSRGAGEEQFF. The CDR3 region has the DNA TGCGCCAGCAGCCGGGGGGCGGGAGAAGAGCAGTTCTTC. The complete variable domain, with remaining parts taken from reference TRBV5-1 and TRBJ2-1, reads KAGVTQTPRYLIKTRGQQVTLSCSPISGHRSVSWYQQTPGQGLQFLFEYFSETQRNKGNFPGRFSGRQFSNSRSEMNVSTLELGDSALYLCASSRGAGEEQFFGPGTRLTVL.

The genes are TRBV5-1 and TRBJ2-3; maybe TRBD1 (6 bases). CDR1 and CDR2 from the germline V gene are SGHRS and YFSETQ. This CDR3 has 15 residues. The V and J ends lost 4 bases and 6 bases respectively, with 18 bases between them. The CDR3 region has the DNA TGCGCCAGCAGCCTGGATGGGGGCCCGGGGGATACGCAGTATTTT. This gives the protein CASSLDGGPGDTQYF.

This chain joins TRBV30 and TRBJ2-1; D may match TRBD1 or TRBD2 (6 bases each). Between the trimmed V and J ends, which lost 2 bases and 4 bases, there was a span of 15 bases. Germline V lookup: CDR1 GTSNPN, CDR2 SVGIG (reference sequence). This CDR3 has 15 amino acids. CDR3 protein: CAWSKRGTKYNEQFF. In DNA, the CDR3 is TGTGCCTGGAGTAAGCGCGGGACAAAATACAATGAGCAGTTCTTC.

The chain is built from TRBV29-1 and TRBJ2-7; a weak D match, TRBD1 (6 bases). CDR1 is SQVTM and CDR2 is ANQGSEA in the germline V gene. The CDR3 length is 12 residues. V lost 6 bases and J lost 5, with 14 bases in between. The CDR3 reads CSVRQDRDEQYF. For the CDR3, the DNA is TGCAGCGTACGACAGGATAGAGACGAGCAGTACTTC.